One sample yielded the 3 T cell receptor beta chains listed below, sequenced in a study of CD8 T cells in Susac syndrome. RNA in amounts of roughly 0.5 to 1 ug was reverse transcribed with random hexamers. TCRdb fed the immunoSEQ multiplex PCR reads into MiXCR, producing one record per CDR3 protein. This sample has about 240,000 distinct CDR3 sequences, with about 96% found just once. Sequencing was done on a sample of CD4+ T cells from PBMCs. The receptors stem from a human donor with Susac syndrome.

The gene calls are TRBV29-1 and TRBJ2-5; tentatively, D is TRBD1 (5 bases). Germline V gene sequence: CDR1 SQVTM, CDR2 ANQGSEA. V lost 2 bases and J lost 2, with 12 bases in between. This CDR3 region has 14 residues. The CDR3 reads CSVEPYRNQETQYF. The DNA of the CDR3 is TGCAGCGTTGAACCGTACAGGAATCAAGAGACCCAGTACTTC.

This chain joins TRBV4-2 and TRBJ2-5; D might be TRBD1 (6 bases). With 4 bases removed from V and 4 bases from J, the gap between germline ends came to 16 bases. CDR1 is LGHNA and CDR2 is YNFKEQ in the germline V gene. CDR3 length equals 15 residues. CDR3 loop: CASSRDTSEGETQYF. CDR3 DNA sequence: TGTGCCAGCAGCCGGGACACCTCAGAGGGAGAGACCCAGTACTTC.

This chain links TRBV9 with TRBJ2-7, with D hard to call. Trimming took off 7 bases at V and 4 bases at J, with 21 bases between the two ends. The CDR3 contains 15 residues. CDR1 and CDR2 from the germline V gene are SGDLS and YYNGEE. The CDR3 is CASGSFALKSYEQYF. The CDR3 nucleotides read TGTGCCAGCGGCTCCTTCGCTCTAAAAAGTTACGAGCAGTACTTC.